This T cell receptor beta chain was observed in a study of technical replicates of blood from a handful of donors. Germline CDR1 and CDR2: MGHRA and YSYEKL. Trimming at V came to 5 bases and at J to 1 base, leaving 3 bases not matched to a gene. The CDR3 consists of 15 residues. The assay was immunoSEQ multiplex PCR, and TCRdb's table has in-frame clones only and misses some. Of 50,000 to 65,000 clones listed, 85% to 95% are singletons. What was sequenced was PBMCs. The receptor's source is a human donor in good health. Some clones in this sample may be carry-over from other donors' samples. The chain couples TRBV4-1 to TRBJ2-5, with 11 nucleotides matching TRBD1. The DNA for the CDR3 is TGCGCCAGCAGCTATGGACAGGGGGCCCAAGAGACCCAGTACTTC. Its translation is CASSYGQGAQETQYF.